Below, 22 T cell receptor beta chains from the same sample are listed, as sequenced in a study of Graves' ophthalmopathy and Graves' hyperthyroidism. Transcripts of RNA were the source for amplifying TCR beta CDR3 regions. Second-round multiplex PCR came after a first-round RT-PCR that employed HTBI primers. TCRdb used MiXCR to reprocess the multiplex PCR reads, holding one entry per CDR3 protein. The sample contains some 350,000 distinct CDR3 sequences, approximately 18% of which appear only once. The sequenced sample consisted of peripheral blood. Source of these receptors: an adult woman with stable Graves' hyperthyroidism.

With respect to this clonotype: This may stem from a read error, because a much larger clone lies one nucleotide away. DNA for the CDR3: TGTGCCAGCAGTCCGGACCGGACAGGGGGGAATTCACCCCTCAACTTT. Translating it yields CASSPDRTGGNSPLNF. The V and J genes are TRBV28 and TRBJ1-6, with 10 positions matching TRBD1. This CDR3 region has 16 residues. Looked up from germline, CDR1 is MDHEN and CDR2 is SYDVKM.

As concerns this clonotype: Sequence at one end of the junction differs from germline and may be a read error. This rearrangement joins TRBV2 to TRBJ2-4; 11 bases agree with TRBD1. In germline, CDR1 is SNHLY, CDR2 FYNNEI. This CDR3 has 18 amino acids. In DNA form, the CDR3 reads TGTGCCAGCAGTCCCGGACCGGGACAGGGGGAAGCCAAAAACATTAAGTACTTC. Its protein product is CASSPGPGQGEAKNIKYF. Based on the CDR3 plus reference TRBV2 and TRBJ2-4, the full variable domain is EPEVTQTPSHQVTQMGQEVILRCVPISNHLYFYWYRQILGQKVEFLVSFYNNEISEKSEIFDDQFSVERPDGSNFTLKIRSTKLEDSAMYFCASSPGPGQGEAKNIKYFGAGTRLSVL.

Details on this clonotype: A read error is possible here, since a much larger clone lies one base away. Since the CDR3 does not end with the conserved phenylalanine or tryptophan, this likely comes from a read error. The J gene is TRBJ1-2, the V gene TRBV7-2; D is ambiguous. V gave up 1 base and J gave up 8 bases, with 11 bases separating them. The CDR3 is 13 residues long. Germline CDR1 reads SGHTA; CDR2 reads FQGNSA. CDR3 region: CASSLGILHGYTV. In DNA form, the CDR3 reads TGTGCCAGCAGCTTAGGAATCCTCCACGGCTACACCGTC.

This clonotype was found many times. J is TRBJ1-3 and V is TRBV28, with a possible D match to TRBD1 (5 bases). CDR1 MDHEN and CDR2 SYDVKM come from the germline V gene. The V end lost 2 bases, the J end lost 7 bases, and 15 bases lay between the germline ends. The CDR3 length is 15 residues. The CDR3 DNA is TGTGCCAGCAGTTTAGGGGGACTGGCCGGGAACACCATATATTTT. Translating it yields CASSLGGLAGNTIYF.

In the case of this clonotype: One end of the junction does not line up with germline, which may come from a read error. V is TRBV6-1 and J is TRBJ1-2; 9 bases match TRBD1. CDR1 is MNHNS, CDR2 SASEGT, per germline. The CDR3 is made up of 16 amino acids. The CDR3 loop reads CASSALTGGAYYGYTF. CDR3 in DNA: TGTGCCAGTAGTGCACTAACAGGGGGCGCGTACTATGGCTACACCTTC.

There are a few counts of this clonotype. CDR3 DNA: TGTGCCAGCAGCTTAGCTTTCACCGGGGAGCTGTTTTTT. It is translated as CASSLAFTGELFF. The chain is built from TRBV11-2 and TRBJ2-2; D unresolved. The CDR3 consists of 13 residues. Trimming stripped 1 base from V and 4 bases from J, with 4 bases between. From germline, CDR1 is SGHAT and CDR2 FQNNGV.

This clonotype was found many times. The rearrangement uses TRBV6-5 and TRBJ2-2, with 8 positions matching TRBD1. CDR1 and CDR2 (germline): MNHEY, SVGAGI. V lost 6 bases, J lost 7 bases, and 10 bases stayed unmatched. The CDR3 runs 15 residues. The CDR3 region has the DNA TGTGCCAGCAGCGGGCAACAGGGGGATATCGGGGAGCTGTTTTTT. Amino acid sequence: CASSGQQGDIGELFF.

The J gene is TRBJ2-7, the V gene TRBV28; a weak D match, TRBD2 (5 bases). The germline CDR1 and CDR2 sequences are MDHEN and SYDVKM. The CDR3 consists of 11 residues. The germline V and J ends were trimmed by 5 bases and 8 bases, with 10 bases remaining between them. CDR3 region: CASSQDFKQYF. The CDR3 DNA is TGTGCCAGCAGTCAGGACTTTAAGCAGTACTTC.

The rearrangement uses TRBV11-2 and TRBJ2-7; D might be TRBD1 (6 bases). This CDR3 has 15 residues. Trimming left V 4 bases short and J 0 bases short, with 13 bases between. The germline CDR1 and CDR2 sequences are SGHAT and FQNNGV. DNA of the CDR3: TGTGCCAGCAGCTCGCTGTTGGGGGCCTCCTACGAGCAGTACTTC. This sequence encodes CASSSLLGASYEQYF.

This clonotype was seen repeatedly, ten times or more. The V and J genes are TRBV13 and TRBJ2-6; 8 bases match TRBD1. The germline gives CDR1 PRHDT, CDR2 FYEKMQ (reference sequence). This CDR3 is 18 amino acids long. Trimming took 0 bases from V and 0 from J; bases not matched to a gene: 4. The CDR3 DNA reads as TGTGCCAGCAGCTTAGGGACAGGGGCAAACTCTGGGGCCAACGTCCTGACTTTC. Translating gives CASSLGTGANSGANVLTF.

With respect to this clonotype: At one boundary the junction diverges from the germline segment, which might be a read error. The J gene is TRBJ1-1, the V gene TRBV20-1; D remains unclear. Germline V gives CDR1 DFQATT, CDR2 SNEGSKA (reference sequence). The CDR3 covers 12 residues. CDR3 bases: TGCAGTGCTGGAGACACGAACACTGAAGCTTTCTTT. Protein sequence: CSAGDTNTEAFF.

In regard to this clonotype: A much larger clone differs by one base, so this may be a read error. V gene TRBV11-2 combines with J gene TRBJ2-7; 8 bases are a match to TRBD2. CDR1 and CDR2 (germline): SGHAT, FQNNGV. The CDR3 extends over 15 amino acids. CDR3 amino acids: CASSLPGGRSNEQHF. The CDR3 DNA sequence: TGTGCCAGCAGCCTGCCTGGCGGGAGGTCCAACGAGCAGCACTTC.

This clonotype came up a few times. DNA of the CDR3: TGTGCCAGCTCACTACAGGGGTTTTACACTGAAGCTTTCTTT. Translating it yields CASSLQGFYTEAFF. The chain joins TRBV18 to TRBJ1-1, with TRBD1 matching 7 bases. The germline CDR1 and CDR2 sequences are KGHSH and LQKENI. This CDR3 comprises 14 residues. Trimming cost V 4 bases and J 3 bases; bases outside gene matches: 5.

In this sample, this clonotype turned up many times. For the CDR3, the DNA is TGTGCCACCAGTGGGAGTGGCGGCCCCAGGGGGTACGAGCAGTACTTC. Amino acid sequence: CATSGSGGPRGYEQYF. The chain recombines TRBV24-1 with TRBJ2-7; 7 bases are a match to TRBD1. Germline V gives CDR1 KGHDR, CDR2 SFDVKD. The CDR3 runs to 16 residues. Losses at the gene ends were 5 bases for V and 4 bases for J; bases not matched to a gene: 13.

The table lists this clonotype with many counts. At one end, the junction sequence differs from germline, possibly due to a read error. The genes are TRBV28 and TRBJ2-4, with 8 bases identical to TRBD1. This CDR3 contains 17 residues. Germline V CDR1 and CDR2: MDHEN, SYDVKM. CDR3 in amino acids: CASSWDRRGFAKNIKYF. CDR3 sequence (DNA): TGTGCCAGCAGTTGGGACAGGCGGGGTTTTGCCAAAAACATTAAGTACTTC. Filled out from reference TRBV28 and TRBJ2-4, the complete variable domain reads DVKVTQSSRYLVKRTGEKVFLECVQDMDHENMFWYRQDPGLGLRLIYFSYDVKMKEKGDIPEGYSVSREKKERFSLILESASTNQTSMYLCASSWDRRGFAKNIKYFGAGTRLSVL.

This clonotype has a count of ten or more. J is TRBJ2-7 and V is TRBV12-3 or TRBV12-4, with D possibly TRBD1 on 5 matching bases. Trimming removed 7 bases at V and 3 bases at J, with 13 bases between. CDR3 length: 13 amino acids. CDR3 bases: TGTGCCAGCACCTTCAAAAGGGGCTACGAGCAGTACTTC. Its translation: CASTFKRGYEQYF.

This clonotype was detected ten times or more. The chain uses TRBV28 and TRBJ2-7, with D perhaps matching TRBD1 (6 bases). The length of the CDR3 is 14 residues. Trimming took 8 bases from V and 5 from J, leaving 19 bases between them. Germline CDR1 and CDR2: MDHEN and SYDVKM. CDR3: CASSELNRVHEQYF. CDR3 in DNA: TGTGCCAGCTCCGAGCTAAACAGGGTTCACGAGCAGTACTTC.

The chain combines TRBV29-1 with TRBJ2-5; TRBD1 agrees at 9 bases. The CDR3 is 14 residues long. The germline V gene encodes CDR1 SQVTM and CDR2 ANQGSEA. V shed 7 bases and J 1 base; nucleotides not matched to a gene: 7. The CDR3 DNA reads TGCAGCGCTGAGGGGGACAGGGCCCAAGAGACCCAGTACTTC. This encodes CSAEGDRAQETQYF.

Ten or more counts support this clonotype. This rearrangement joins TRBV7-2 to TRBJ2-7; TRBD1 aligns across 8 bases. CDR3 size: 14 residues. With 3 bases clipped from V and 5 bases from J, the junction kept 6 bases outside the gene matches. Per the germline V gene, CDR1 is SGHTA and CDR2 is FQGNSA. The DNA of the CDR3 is TGTGCCAGCAGCTTCTGGCAGGGGGCGGACGAGCAGTACTTC. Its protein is CASSFWQGADEQYF.

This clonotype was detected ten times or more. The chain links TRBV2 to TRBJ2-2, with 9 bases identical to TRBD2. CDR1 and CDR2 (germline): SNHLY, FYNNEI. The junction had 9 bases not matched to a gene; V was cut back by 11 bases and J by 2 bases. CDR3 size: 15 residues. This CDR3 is CAGFPSGENTGELFF. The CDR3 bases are TGTGCCGGGTTCCCTAGCGGGGAAAACACCGGGGAGCTGTTTTTT.

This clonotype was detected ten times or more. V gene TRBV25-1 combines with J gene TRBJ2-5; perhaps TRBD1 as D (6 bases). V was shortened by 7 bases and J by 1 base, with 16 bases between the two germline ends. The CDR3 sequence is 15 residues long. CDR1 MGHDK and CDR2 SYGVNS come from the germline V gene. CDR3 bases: TGTGCCAGCACTCCCTCGGGACAATTCCAAGAGACCCAGTACTTC. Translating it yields CASTPSGQFQETQYF.

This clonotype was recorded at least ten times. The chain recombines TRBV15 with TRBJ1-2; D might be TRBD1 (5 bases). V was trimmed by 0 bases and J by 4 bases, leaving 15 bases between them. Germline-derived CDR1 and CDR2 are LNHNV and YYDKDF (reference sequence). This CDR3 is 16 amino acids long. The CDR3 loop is CATSRDRGSSTYGYTF. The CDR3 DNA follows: TGTGCCACCAGCAGAGATCGGGGCAGTAGTACCTATGGCTACACCTTC.